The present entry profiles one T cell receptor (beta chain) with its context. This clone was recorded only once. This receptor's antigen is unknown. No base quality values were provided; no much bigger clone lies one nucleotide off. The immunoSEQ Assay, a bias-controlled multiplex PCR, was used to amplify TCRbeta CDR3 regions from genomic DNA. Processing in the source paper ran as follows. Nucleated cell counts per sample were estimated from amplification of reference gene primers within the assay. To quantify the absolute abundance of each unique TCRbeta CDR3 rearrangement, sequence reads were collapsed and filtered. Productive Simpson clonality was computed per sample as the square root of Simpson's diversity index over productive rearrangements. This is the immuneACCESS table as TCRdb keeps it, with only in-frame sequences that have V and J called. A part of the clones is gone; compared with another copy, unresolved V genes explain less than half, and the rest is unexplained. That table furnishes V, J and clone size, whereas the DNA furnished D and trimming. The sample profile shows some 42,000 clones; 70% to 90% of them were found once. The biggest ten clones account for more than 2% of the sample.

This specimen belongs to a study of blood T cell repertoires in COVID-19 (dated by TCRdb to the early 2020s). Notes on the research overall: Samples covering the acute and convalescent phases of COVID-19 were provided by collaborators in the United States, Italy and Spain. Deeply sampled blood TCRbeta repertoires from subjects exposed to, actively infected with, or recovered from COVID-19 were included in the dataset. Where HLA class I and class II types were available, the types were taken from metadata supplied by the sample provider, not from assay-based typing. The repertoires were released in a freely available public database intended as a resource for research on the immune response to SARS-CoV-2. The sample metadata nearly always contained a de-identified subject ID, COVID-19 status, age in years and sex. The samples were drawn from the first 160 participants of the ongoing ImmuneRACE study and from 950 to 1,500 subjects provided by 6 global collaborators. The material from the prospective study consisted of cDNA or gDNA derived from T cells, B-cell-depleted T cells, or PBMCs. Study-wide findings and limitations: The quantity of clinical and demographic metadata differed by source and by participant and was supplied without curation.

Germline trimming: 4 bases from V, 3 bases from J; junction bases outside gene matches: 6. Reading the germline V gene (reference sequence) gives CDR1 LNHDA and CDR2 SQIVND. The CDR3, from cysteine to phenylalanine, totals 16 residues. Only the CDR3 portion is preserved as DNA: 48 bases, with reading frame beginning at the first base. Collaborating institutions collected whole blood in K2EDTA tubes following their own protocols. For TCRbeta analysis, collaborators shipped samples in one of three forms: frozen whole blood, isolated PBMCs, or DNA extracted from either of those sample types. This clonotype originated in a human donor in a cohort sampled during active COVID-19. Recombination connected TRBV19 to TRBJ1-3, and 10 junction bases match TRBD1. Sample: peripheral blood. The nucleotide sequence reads TGTGCCAGTAGTACCCGGGACAGGGGAAATGGAAACACCATATATTTT. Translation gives CASSTRDRGNGNTIYF.